This is a list of T cell receptor beta chains from one sample in a study of shared clonotypes between healthy human individuals. Repertoires were generated with immunoSEQ multiplex PCR, while TCRdb's copy carries only in-frame clones and drops some. This table has some 2.4 million clones, 80% to 95% appearing once. The sequencing sample was made of naive CD4+ T cells from PBMCs. Receptors were obtained from a man between 18 and 29 years old in good health. Some clones in this sample may be carry-over from other donors' samples. The conserved cysteine and the conserved F or W are not part of the CDR3 here. Fields, in order: V gene, CDR3 protein.

TRBV7-8 ASSLDPVVAVGTQY
TRBV28 ASSFGLTSGINNEQF
TRBV23-1 APRGKKDNEQF
TRBV7-2 ASSLGAGTTEAF
TRBV2 ASSVNTEAF
TRBV2 ASSLLGGLSGYT
TRBV9 ASSFIALSTDTQY
TRBV21-1 ASSILSRPSSDEKLF
TRBV9 ASSPGQGTDTQY
TRBV11-2 ASSPGSERNQPQH
TRBV5-1 ASSSGQGWQETQY
TRBV19 ASNSRSQLNTEAF
TRBV28 ASRLGGKVYNEQF
TRBV2 ASRRGTGGMDTEAF
TRBV18 ASCQRDVSTDTQY
TRBV27 ASLGRSYEQY
TRBV9 ASSVDPEGFNEQF
TRBV28 ASSPRVLLLAGGSEQF
TRBV7-2 ASRFYSSGSGTGEQF
TRBV7-9 ASSWAGQRPWEQY
TRBV2 ASSDRLAGGYEQY
TRBV11-3 ASSLREQQGHTIY
TRBV5-4 ASSPGLADYNEQF
TRBV4-2 ASSQSGTSGRAYNEQF
TRBV27 ASGKNEQF
TRBV7-9 ASSFAGGDQPQH
TRBV28 ASSSPSTVAKNIQY
TRBV9 ASSVGLGNNEQF
TRBV29-1 SVPGQGAIGYT
TRBV28 ASRTRDRNSYEQY
TRBV11-3 ASSSSGTGGGEQY
TRBV6-6 ASRRGEDGYT
TRBV11-2 ASSLDTAGWETQY
TRBV19 ASSGQGFRGNQPQH
TRBV7-3 ASSLSSGLHVTQY
TRBV5-1 ASSFSANYGYT
TRBV18 ASSSQVSNTEAF
TRBV15 ATSHHDRVSRGYT
TRBV2 ASSLGLRSYNEQF
TRBV9 ASSVDQGATGELF
TRBV9 ASSVGGFSNYGYT
TRBV10-3 AISVGQGVVAGELF
TRBV7-2 ASSGGRTGAGNTIY
TRBV5-1 ASSFGADNEKLF